The rows below give T cell receptor beta chains drawn from one sample of a study of shared clonotypes between healthy human individuals. Data came from immunoSEQ multiplex PCR; TCRdb stores just in-frame clones and leaves some out. The sample yields 2 million to 2.5 million clones, roughly 93% seen once. The sequenced sample consisted of naive CD4+ T cells from PBMCs. The receptors stem from a man younger than 30 in good health. Some clones in this sample may be carry-over from other donors' samples. The CDR3 runs from the conserved cysteine through the conserved F or W. A D gene is named only where the DNA matches it firmly. Not all rows give a size; the values are once, few, many and, for expanded clones, a class.

v_call: TRBV27; clone_size: -; d_call: -; j_call: TRBJ2-7; cdr3_nt: TGTGCCAGCAGGGCATGGAACAGAGGGTACGAGCAGTACTTC; cdr3_aa: CASRAWNRGYEQYF
v_call: TRBV7-6; clone_size: -; d_call: TRBD1; j_call: TRBJ2-7; cdr3_nt: TGTGCCAGCAGTAAAGGGACAGGGAACATCGAGCAGTACTTC; cdr3_aa: CASSKGTGNIEQYF
v_call: TRBV28; clone_size: -; d_call: -; j_call: TRBJ2-7; cdr3_nt: TGTGCCAGCAGTACCCAGGGTTTCTCGTACGAGCAGTACTTC; cdr3_aa: CASSTQGFSYEQYF
v_call: TRBV7-2; clone_size: -; d_call: -; j_call: TRBJ2-1; cdr3_nt: TGTGCCAGCAGCTTAGGCGGTCCTGCGACAACGGAGCAGTTCTTC; cdr3_aa: CASSLGGPATTEQFF
v_call: TRBV7-7; clone_size: -; d_call: TRBD1; j_call: TRBJ2-1; cdr3_nt: TGTGCCAGCAGCCGAGGGACAGCGAGATGGGATGAGCAGTTCTTC; cdr3_aa: CASSRGTARWDEQFF
v_call: TRBV7-6; clone_size: -; d_call: -; j_call: TRBJ2-5; cdr3_nt: TGTGCCAGCAGCATCGTGGAGACCCAGTACTTC; cdr3_aa: CASSIVETQYF
v_call: TRBV7-2; clone_size: -; d_call: TRBD2; j_call: TRBJ2-5; cdr3_nt: TGTGCCAGCAGCTTTTGGCTAGCGGGAGAGGGGGAGCAGTACTTC; cdr3_aa: CASSFWLAGEGEQYF
v_call: TRBV2; clone_size: -; d_call: -; j_call: TRBJ2-7; cdr3_nt: TGTGCCAGCAGTAACGGGGTCTCCTACGAGCAGTACTTC; cdr3_aa: CASSNGVSYEQYF
v_call: TRBV19; clone_size: -; d_call: TRBD2; j_call: TRBJ2-7; cdr3_nt: TGTGCCAGTAGTTGGCAGGGTTGGACTAGCGGGATTTACGAGCAGTACTTC; cdr3_aa: CASSWQGWTSGIYEQYF
v_call: TRBV10-3; clone_size: few; d_call: -; j_call: TRBJ1-1; cdr3_nt: TGTGCCATCAGTGACCCCACAACGAACACTGAAGCTTTCTTT; cdr3_aa: CAISDPTTNTEAFF
v_call: TRBV6-6; clone_size: -; d_call: -; j_call: TRBJ2-7; cdr3_nt: TGTGCCAGCAGGACAAGGACAGCCTCGGAGCAGTACTTC; cdr3_aa: CASRTRTASEQYF
v_call: TRBV11-2; clone_size: -; d_call: TRBD2; j_call: TRBJ2-7; cdr3_nt: TGTGCCAGCAGCTTTAGCGGGAGCGGGGAGCAGTACTTC; cdr3_aa: CASSFSGSGEQYF
v_call: TRBV5-1; clone_size: -; d_call: TRBD1; j_call: TRBJ1-4; cdr3_nt: TGCGCCAGCAGCTTGGTAGGGACAGGTGAAAAACTGTTTTTT; cdr3_aa: CASSLVGTGEKLFF
v_call: TRBV14; clone_size: -; d_call: TRBD2; j_call: TRBJ2-4; cdr3_nt: TGTGCCAGCAGCCTTGCGGGAGGGAACATTCAGTACTTC; cdr3_aa: CASSLAGGNIQYF
v_call: TRBV6-1; clone_size: -; d_call: TRBD2; j_call: TRBJ2-7; cdr3_nt: TGTGCCAGCACAGGGACTAGCGGGAACGGGCAGTACTTC; cdr3_aa: CASTGTSGNGQYF
v_call: TRBV2; clone_size: -; d_call: -; j_call: TRBJ1-4; cdr3_nt: TGTGCCAGCAGTGATTCGCGAAGGAGTGGTGAAAAACTGTTTTTT; cdr3_aa: CASSDSRRSGEKLFF
v_call: TRBV2; clone_size: -; d_call: -; j_call: TRBJ2-7; cdr3_nt: TGTGCCAGCAGTGTTGGACCGATTCGGCTTGGGCAGTACTTC; cdr3_aa: CASSVGPIRLGQYF
v_call: TRBV7-2; clone_size: -; d_call: TRBD2; j_call: TRBJ2-7; cdr3_nt: TGTGCCAGCAGCCGCGCCGGGACTAGCGGGACTTACGAGCAGTACTTC; cdr3_aa: CASSRAGTSGTYEQYF
v_call: TRBV9; clone_size: -; d_call: -; j_call: TRBJ2-5; cdr3_nt: TGTGCCAGCAGCGCAGACAGTGGAGAGACCCAGTACTTC; cdr3_aa: CASSADSGETQYF
v_call: TRBV5-1; clone_size: -; d_call: -; j_call: TRBJ2-1; cdr3_nt: TGCGCCAGCAGCGTCGGTTCCATCGATGAGCAGTTCTTC; cdr3_aa: CASSVGSIDEQFF
v_call: TRBV7-9; clone_size: -; d_call: TRBD2; j_call: TRBJ2-7; cdr3_nt: TGTGCCAGCAGCCCCCCAACTAGCGGGAGGATCTACGAGCAGTACTTC; cdr3_aa: CASSPPTSGRIYEQYF
v_call: TRBV5-1; clone_size: -; d_call: -; j_call: TRBJ2-3; cdr3_nt: TGCGCCAGCAGCCTGCCGATTGGTACCACAGATACGCAGTATTTT; cdr3_aa: CASSLPIGTTDTQYF
v_call: TRBV7-9; clone_size: once; d_call: -; j_call: TRBJ1-3; cdr3_nt: TGTGCCAGCAGCTTAGGTACAGTCTCTGGAAACACCATATATTTT; cdr3_aa: CASSLGTVSGNTIYF
v_call: TRBV11-2; clone_size: -; d_call: -; j_call: TRBJ2-7; cdr3_nt: TGTGCCAGCAGCTTATATATAGCGGCCTCCTACGAGCAGTACTTC; cdr3_aa: CASSLYIAASYEQYF
v_call: TRBV6-1; clone_size: few; d_call: TRBD1; j_call: TRBJ2-7; cdr3_nt: TGTGCCAGCAGTGAAGTATGGACAGGGGCCTACGAGCAGTACTTC; cdr3_aa: CASSEVWTGAYEQYF
v_call: TRBV5-1; clone_size: -; d_call: -; j_call: TRBJ2-5; cdr3_nt: TGCGCCAGCAGCTTGGCCGCACAGGGTGGCGAGACCCAGTACTTC; cdr3_aa: CASSLAAQGGETQYF
v_call: TRBV7-2; clone_size: -; d_call: -; j_call: TRBJ1-1; cdr3_nt: TGTGCCAGCAGCCCCTCTATAGGGTCCGGGAAGACGAACACTGAAGCTTTCTTT; cdr3_aa: CASSPSIGSGKTNTEAFF
v_call: TRBV2; clone_size: -; d_call: -; j_call: TRBJ2-1; cdr3_nt: TGTGCCAGCAGTCCCCCACTCTACAATGAGCAGTTCTTC; cdr3_aa: CASSPPLYNEQFF
v_call: TRBV7-9; clone_size: once; d_call: -; j_call: TRBJ1-2; cdr3_nt: TGTGCCAGCAGCTTGGAGGGTTATGGCTACACCTTC; cdr3_aa: CASSLEGYGYTF
v_call: TRBV2; clone_size: -; d_call: -; j_call: TRBJ2-7; cdr3_nt: TGTGCCAGCAGTCAGCACCTGAAGGAGCAGTACTTC; cdr3_aa: CASSQHLKEQYF
v_call: TRBV5-1; clone_size: -; d_call: TRBD2; j_call: TRBJ2-1; cdr3_nt: TGCGCCAGCAGCTGGCGGGAGGGCCGTAATGAGCAGTTCTTC; cdr3_aa: CASSWREGRNEQFF
v_call: TRBV7-3; clone_size: few; d_call: TRBD2; j_call: TRBJ2-2; cdr3_nt: TGTGCCAGCAGCCCCAACCTAGCGGGAGCGGGGGAGCTGTTTTTT; cdr3_aa: CASSPNLAGAGELFF
v_call: TRBV28; clone_size: -; d_call: TRBD2; j_call: TRBJ2-7; cdr3_nt: TGTGCCAGCAGTTTACCAGCGGGAGAAGGCGAGCAGTACTTC; cdr3_aa: CASSLPAGEGEQYF
v_call: TRBV6-5; clone_size: once; d_call: -; j_call: TRBJ2-7; cdr3_nt: TGTGCCACTCGATACGAGCCGACGGGGCAGTACTTC; cdr3_aa: CATRYEPTGQYF
v_call: TRBV28; clone_size: -; d_call: -; j_call: TRBJ1-5; cdr3_nt: TGTGCCAGCAGTTTGCCCGGACAGCCCCAGCATTTT; cdr3_aa: CASSLPGQPQHF
v_call: TRBV19; clone_size: -; d_call: -; j_call: TRBJ2-6; cdr3_nt: TGTGCCAGTAGACTGATACAGTACTCTGGGGCCAACGTCCTGACTTTC; cdr3_aa: CASRLIQYSGANVLTF
v_call: TRBV4-1; clone_size: -; d_call: TRBD1; j_call: TRBJ2-5; cdr3_nt: TGCGCCAGCAGCTCACTTCCGGGACAGGCCCGGGAGACCCAGTACTTC; cdr3_aa: CASSSLPGQARETQYF
v_call: TRBV28; clone_size: -; d_call: TRBD2; j_call: TRBJ2-7; cdr3_nt: TGTGCCAGCGGTCCCGGGACTAGCGCCTTTGAGCAGTACTTC; cdr3_aa: CASGPGTSAFEQYF
v_call: TRBV19; clone_size: -; d_call: TRBD2; j_call: TRBJ2-7; cdr3_nt: TGTGCCAGTAGTAGGACTAGCGGGAGTATCAACGAGCAGTACTTC; cdr3_aa: CASSRTSGSINEQYF
v_call: TRBV20-1; clone_size: -; d_call: -; j_call: TRBJ2-7; cdr3_nt: TGCAGTGCGACGCTGGTCTACGAGCAGTACTTC; cdr3_aa: CSATLVYEQYF
v_call: TRBV5-1; clone_size: -; d_call: TRBD1; j_call: TRBJ1-4; cdr3_nt: TGCGCCAGCAGCCACGGGACAGTCCTCGATGAAAAACTGTTTTTT; cdr3_aa: CASSHGTVLDEKLFF
v_call: TRBV4-1; clone_size: -; d_call: -; j_call: TRBJ2-1; cdr3_nt: TGCGCCAGCAGCCAAGATAGACTAGGGATGAAAGATGAGCAGTTCTTC; cdr3_aa: CASSQDRLGMKDEQFF
v_call: TRBV27; clone_size: -; d_call: -; j_call: TRBJ2-7; cdr3_nt: TGTGCCAGCAGTTCGGCCAGACGACTGGGGCTCGGGTACGAGCAGTACTTC; cdr3_aa: CASSSARRLGLGYEQYF
v_call: TRBV19; clone_size: -; d_call: TRBD1; j_call: TRBJ1-1; cdr3_nt: TGTGCCAGTAGTGTTCTGGACAGGGGCTATGAAGCTTTCTTT; cdr3_aa: CASSVLDRGYEAFF
v_call: TRBV25-1; clone_size: -; d_call: TRBD2; j_call: TRBJ2-2; cdr3_nt: TGTGCCAGCAGTGTGGTAGATTCAAGCGGGAGAGGGGAGCTGTTTTTT; cdr3_aa: CASSVVDSSGRGELFF
v_call: TRBV9; clone_size: -; d_call: -; j_call: TRBJ1-3; cdr3_nt: TGTGCCAGCAGCGTAGGGGGTCTCTCTGGAAACACCATATATTTT; cdr3_aa: CASSVGGLSGNTIYF
v_call: TRBV11-3; clone_size: -; d_call: -; j_call: TRBJ2-1; cdr3_nt: TGTGCCAGCAGCTTAGGGAAGTCCTACAATGAGCAGTTCTTC; cdr3_aa: CASSLGKSYNEQFF